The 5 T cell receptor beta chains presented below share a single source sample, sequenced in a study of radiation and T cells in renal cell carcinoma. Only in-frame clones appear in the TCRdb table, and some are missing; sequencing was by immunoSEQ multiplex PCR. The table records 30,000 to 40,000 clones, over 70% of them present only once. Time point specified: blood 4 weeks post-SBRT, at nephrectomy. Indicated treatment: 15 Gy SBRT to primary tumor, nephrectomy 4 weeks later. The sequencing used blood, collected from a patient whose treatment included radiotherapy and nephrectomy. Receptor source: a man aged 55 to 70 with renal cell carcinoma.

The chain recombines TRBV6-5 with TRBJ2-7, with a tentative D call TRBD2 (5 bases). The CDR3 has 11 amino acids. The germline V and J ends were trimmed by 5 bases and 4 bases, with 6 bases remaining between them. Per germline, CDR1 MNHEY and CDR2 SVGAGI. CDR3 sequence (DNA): TGTGCCAGCAGTCGGGATTACGAGCAGTACTTC. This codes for CASSRDYEQYF.

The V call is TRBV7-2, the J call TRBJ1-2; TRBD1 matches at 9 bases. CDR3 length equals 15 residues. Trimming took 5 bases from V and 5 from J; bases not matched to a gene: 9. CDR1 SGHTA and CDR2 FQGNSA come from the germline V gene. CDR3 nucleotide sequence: TGTGCCAGCAGCCAAAGACAGGGGGTTGAGTATGGCTACACCTTC. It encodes CASSQRQGVEYGYTF.

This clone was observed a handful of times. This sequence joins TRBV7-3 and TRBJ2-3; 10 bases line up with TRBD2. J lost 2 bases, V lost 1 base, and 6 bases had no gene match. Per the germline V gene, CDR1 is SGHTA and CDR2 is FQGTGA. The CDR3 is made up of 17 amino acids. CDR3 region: CASSLRPSGSPTDTQYF. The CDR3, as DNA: TGTGCCAGCAGCTTAAGGCCTAGCGGGAGTCCCACAGATACGCAGTATTTT.

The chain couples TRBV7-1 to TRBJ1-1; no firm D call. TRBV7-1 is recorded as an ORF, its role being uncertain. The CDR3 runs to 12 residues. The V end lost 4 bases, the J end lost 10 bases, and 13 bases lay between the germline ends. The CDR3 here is CASSLDGRGAFF. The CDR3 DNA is TGTGCCAGCAGCTTGGATGGTCGAGGAGCTTTCTTT.

In DNA, the CDR3 is TGTGCCAGCAGCCAAGATTGGGTAGGAGGCCCTGTGCTCTACGAGCAGTACTTC. Residues: CASSQDWVGGPVLYEQYF. The chain employs TRBV14 and TRBJ2-7, with D perhaps TRBD2 (5 bases). Germline CDR1 and CDR2: SGHDN and FVKESK. The CDR3 runs 18 residues. The V end lost 0 bases, the J end lost 3 bases, and 21 bases lay between the germline ends.